One and the same sample provided the 20 T cell receptor beta chains below, sequenced in a study of cytomegalovirus exposure and HLA in healthy donors. Primers: 60 Vbeta forward and 13 Jbeta reverse. The assay was immunoSEQ multiplex PCR, and TCRdb's table has in-frame clones only and misses some. The sample includes roughly 190,000 clones, roughly four fifths of them seen just once. Sequenced: PBMCs. The receptor set was obtained from a young woman in good health and CMV-seropositive.

This clone was seen only a few times. The V call is TRBV10-3, the J call TRBJ1-2; 7 bases are shared with TRBD1. Trimming took 3 bases from V and 8 from J; bases not matched to a gene: 15. Germline V lookup: CDR1 ENHRY, CDR2 SYGVKD. The CDR3 extends over 16 amino acids. CDR3 in DNA: TGTGCCATCAGTGACCCGGGACAGAGGGGGAAAGGGGGCTACACCTTC. It translates to CAISDPGQRGKGGYTF.

This clone occurred a few times. The rearrangement links TRBV9 to TRBJ2-5, with 8 bases identical to TRBD1. V dropped 0 bases and J dropped 2; count of bases not matched to a gene: 0. Germline lookup yields CDR1 SGDLS and CDR2 YYNGEE. CDR3 length: 14 amino acids. The CDR3 reads CASSVGTGQETQYF. CDR3 coding DNA: TGTGCCAGCAGCGTAGGGACAGGGCAAGAGACCCAGTACTTC.

V gene TRBV30 combines with J gene TRBJ1-4, with 9 bases lining up with TRBD1. V dropped 3 bases and J dropped 2; count of bases not matched to a gene: 10. This CDR3 comprises 17 residues. From germline, CDR1 is GTSNPN and CDR2 SVGIG (reference sequence). The CDR3 sequence: CAWRGGQGIPTNEKLFF. DNA for the CDR3: TGTGCCTGGAGGGGGGGACAGGGTATCCCCACTAATGAAAAACTGTTTTTT.

The chain recombines TRBV7-2 with TRBJ2-7, with a weak D call TRBD1 (6 bases). Per germline, CDR1 SGHTA and CDR2 FQGNSA. Trimming removed 5 bases from V and 6 bases from J, with 14 bases in between. This CDR3 region has 13 residues. CDR3 nucleotide sequence: TGTGCCAGCAGCAACCGGGACACGGCCGAGCAGTACTTC. This sequence encodes CASSNRDTAEQYF.

The chain uses TRBV6-1 and TRBJ2-7; D gene ambiguous. The CDR3 runs 15 residues. V lost 1 base, J lost 0 bases, and 10 bases lay in between. The germline gives CDR1 MNHNS, CDR2 SASEGT. This CDR3 is CASSEGAPFSYEQYF. The CDR3 nucleotides read TGTGCCAGCAGTGAAGGGGCCCCCTTCTCCTACGAGCAGTACTTC.

The chain has TRBV6-5 and TRBJ1-1; D uncertain. V gave up 2 bases and J gave up 7 bases, with 8 bases separating them. The CDR3 consists of 12 residues. In germline, CDR1 is MNHEY, CDR2 SVGAGI. In nucleotides, the CDR3 is TGTGCCAGCAGTTACCGGGGTGGTGAAGCTTTCTTT. Translated: CASSYRGGEAFF.

This sequence joins TRBV5-1 and TRBJ2-6; D is possibly TRBD2 (6 bases). Germline CDR1 is SGHRS and CDR2 is YFSETQ. CDR3 length: 23 residues. V lost 0 bases and J 5 bases, leaving 33 bases between the germline ends. In nucleotides, the CDR3 is TGCGCCAGCAGCTTGGTGAGGACCCCGCGGATATTCGGAGGGGCCAGGTGGGCCAACGTCCTGACTTTC. Translating it yields CASSLVRTPRIFGGARWANVLTF.

This clone was seen a few times. The chain links TRBV28 to TRBJ2-7, with TRBD1 as a possible D gene (5 bases). Trimming shortened V by 3 bases and J by 2 bases, and 8 bases separated the two germline ends. Germline assignment: CDR1 MDHEN and CDR2 SYDVKM. The CDR3 runs to 13 residues. The DNA for the CDR3 is TGTGCCAGCAGTTTTTTGGGGCCCTACGAGCAGTACTTC. This codes for CASSFLGPYEQYF.

The chain uses TRBV28 and TRBJ1-4; D is unclear. Between the trimmed V and J ends, which lost 3 bases and 6 bases, there was a span of 17 bases. This CDR3 region has 16 residues. In germline, CDR1 is MDHEN, CDR2 SYDVKM. CDR3 coding DNA: TGTGCCAGCAGTTTCCTGCCCCCGGGTTCCCATGAAAAACTGTTTTTT. Amino acid sequence: CASSFLPPGSHEKLFF.

The J gene is TRBJ2-3, the V gene TRBV2; D possibly corresponds to TRBD1 (5 bases). This CDR3 has 13 amino acids. Per the germline V gene, CDR1 is SNHLY and CDR2 is FYNNEI. Between the trimmed V and J ends, which lost 8 bases and 4 bases, there was a span of 13 bases. The CDR3 sequence: CASLRQTADTQYF. CDR3 coding DNA: TGTGCCAGCCTCAGACAGACGGCAGATACGCAGTATTTT. Using reference TRBV2 and TRBJ2-3 for the parts outside the CDR3, the full variable domain is EPEVTQTPSHQVTQMGQEVILRCVPISNHLYFYWYRQILGQKVEFLVSFYNNEISEKSEIFDDQFSVERPDGSNFTLKIRSTKLEDSAMYFCASLRQTADTQYFGPGTRLTVL.

CDR3 sequence reads: CASRTGGNQPQHF. The CDR3 DNA reads TGTGCCAGCAGGACAGGGGGCAATCAGCCCCAGCATTTT. The chain recombines TRBV28 with TRBJ1-5, with TRBD1 matching over 8 bases. The V segment lost 6 bases and the J segment 2 bases; nucleotides outside the gene matches: 0. Germline lookup yields CDR1 MDHEN and CDR2 SYDVKM. The CDR3 spans 13 residues.

The chain has TRBV5-1 and TRBJ2-3, with 10 bases identical to TRBD2. V dropped 2 bases and J dropped 2; count of bases not matched to a gene: 2. CDR1 and CDR2 from the germline V gene are SGHRS and YFSETQ. The CDR3 spans 15 residues. DNA for the CDR3: TGCGCCAGCAGCTTCCTAGCGGGAGTCACAGATACGCAGTATTTT. This gives the protein CASSFLAGVTDTQYF.

The chain carries TRBV30 and TRBJ1-2, with D possibly being TRBD1 (5 bases). This CDR3 comprises 14 residues. Per germline, CDR1 GTSNPN and CDR2 SVGIG (reference sequence). The V end lost 8 bases, the J end lost 0 bases, and 16 bases lay between the germline ends. In nucleotides, the CDR3 is TGTGCCGCGGGGCAAGGCTTTCCTAACTATGGCTACACCTTC. It translates to CAAGQGFPNYGYTF.

The chain has TRBV5-1 and TRBJ2-5; 14 positions agree with TRBD2. The CDR3 totals 18 residues. From germline, CDR1 is SGHRS and CDR2 YFSETQ. With 4 bases clipped from V and 0 bases from J, the junction kept 8 bases outside the gene matches. The CDR3 nucleotides are TGCGCCAGCAGCGCAGGGACTAGCGGGGGATCGTACCAAGAGACCCAGTACTTC. Translated, it gives CASSAGTSGGSYQETQYF.

The V call is TRBV7-9, the J call TRBJ2-7; 7 positions match TRBD1. Germline CDR1 SEHNR, CDR2 FQNEAQ (reference sequence). Unmatched junction bases numbered 7, after V lost 4 bases and J lost 1 base. The CDR3 contains 15 residues. The DNA of the CDR3 is TGTGCCAGCAGCTCCTGGACAGGTGGATCCTACGAGCAGTACTTC. Translated, it gives CASSSWTGGSYEQYF.

The rearrangement joins TRBV9 to TRBJ1-2, with a tentative D call TRBD1 (5 bases). Trimming removed 3 bases at V and 0 bases at J, with 18 bases between. Germline-derived CDR1 and CDR2 are SGDLS and YYNGEE. The CDR3 contains 17 residues. DNA of the CDR3: TGTGCCAGCAGCGCTTTTGGGGGGGAGGACCCTAACTATGGCTACACCTTC. It yields the protein CASSAFGGEDPNYGYTF.

The chain carries TRBV20-1 and TRBJ2-5; perhaps TRBD2 as D (5 bases). The CDR3 is 11 amino acids. Trimming pared 6 bases from V and 6 bases from J, leaving 11 bases between. CDR1 is DFQATT, CDR2 SNEGSKA, per germline (reference sequence). CDR3 amino acids: CSAVRGQTQYF. In DNA form, the CDR3 reads TGCAGTGCCGTCCGGGGTCAGACCCAGTACTTC.

V is TRBV2 and J is TRBJ2-1; D possibly corresponds to TRBD1 (5 bases). Trimming stripped 4 bases from V and 1 base from J, with 11 bases between. Germline assignment: CDR1 SNHLY and CDR2 FYNNEI. This CDR3 contains 15 residues. The CDR3 loop reads CASSGVGASYNEQFF. In DNA, the CDR3 is TGTGCCAGCAGTGGGGTAGGGGCATCCTACAATGAGCAGTTCTTC.

This clone was detected only a few times. The chain links TRBV19 to TRBJ1-2; D is unclear. The CDR3 runs 13 residues. The ends were cut back, 2 bases at V and 8 bases at J, with 12 bases in the middle. Germline assignment: CDR1 LNHDA and CDR2 SQIVND (reference sequence). The CDR3 DNA reads as TGTGCCAGTAGTATAAGTCCCTTGAGGGGCTACACCTTC. This sequence encodes CASSISPLRGYTF.

V gene TRBV10-3 combines with J gene TRBJ1-2, with TRBD1 matching 9 bases. V dropped 0 bases and J dropped 3; count of bases not matched to a gene: 5. The CDR3 covers 16 residues. Germline CDR1 reads ENHRY; CDR2 reads SYGVKD. CDR3 amino acids: CAISESNRGPDYGYTF. The CDR3, as DNA: TGTGCCATCAGTGAGTCAAACAGGGGGCCGGACTATGGCTACACCTTC.